The 6 T cell receptor beta chains listed next were all sequenced from one sample in a study of T cell responses to AZD1222 COVID-19 vaccine (dated by TCRdb to the early 2020s). The receptor library was made with the immunoSEQ multiplex PCR assay. This is the immuneACCESS table as TCRdb keeps it, with only in-frame sequences that have V and J called. A part of the clones is gone; compared with another copy, unresolved V genes explain less than half, and the rest is unexplained. Here the sample has 70,000 to 85,000 clones; approximately 90% occur a single time. The top ten hold about 2.5% of the sample. According to the study, the label for this sample's time point signals: baseline before first vaccination. The material sequenced was peripheral blood, taken on day 0 of AZD1222 vaccination. Receptors originate from an adult in good health.

The chain recombines TRBV2 with TRBJ2-7; D unclear. In germline, CDR1 is SNHLY, CDR2 FYNNEI. V lost 4 bases to trimming and J lost 3 bases, with 7 bases between them. The CDR3 is 12 residues long. CDR3 DNA sequence: TGTGCCAGCAGTGGCATACGCTACGAGCAGTACTTC. Its protein is CASSGIRYEQYF.

The V and J genes are TRBV24-1 and TRBJ2-2, with 9 positions matching TRBD1. Germline V gives CDR1 KGHDR, CDR2 SFDVKD. The CDR3 has 17 amino acids. Trimming cost V 0 bases and J 4 bases; bases outside gene matches: 5. DNA of the CDR3: TGTGCCACCAGTGATTTGCCGGGACAGGGCCCCACCGGGGAGCTGTTTTTT. Translated, it gives CATSDLPGQGPTGELFF.

The chain links TRBV19 to TRBJ1-2; 7 nucleotides match TRBD1. CDR1 is LNHDA, CDR2 SQIVND, per germline (reference sequence). The CDR3 is 13 residues long. J gave up 6 bases and V 6 bases, and 7 bases lay outside the gene matches. The CDR3 loop reads CASRTGTEDGYTF. DNA for the CDR3: TGTGCCAGTAGAACCGGGACAGAAGATGGCTACACCTTC. The complete variable domain, with remaining parts taken from reference TRBV19 and TRBJ1-2, reads DGGITQSPKYLFRKEGQNVTLSCEQNLNHDAMYWYRQDPGQGLRLIYYSQIVNDFQKGDIAEGYSVSREKKESFPLTVTSAQKNPTAFYLCASRTGTEDGYTFGSGTRLTVV.

This clone was seen a few times. The V call is TRBV4-2, the J call TRBJ2-7, with D unresolved. The CDR3 covers 13 residues. In germline, CDR1 is LGHNA, CDR2 YNFKEQ. V shed 0 bases and J shed 4 bases, with 7 bases lying between them. The CDR3 is CASSQDPPYEQYF. In DNA form, the CDR3 reads TGTGCCAGCAGCCAAGACCCTCCGTACGAGCAGTACTTC.

The genes are TRBV19 and TRBJ2-1; no reliable D call. Trimming cost V 4 bases and J 4 bases, with 17 bases left between them. Germline V gives CDR1 LNHDA, CDR2 SQIVND (reference sequence). This CDR3 comprises 16 residues. The CDR3 region is CASSTNRALPYNEQFF. In DNA form, the CDR3 reads TGTGCCAGTAGTACAAACCGGGCCCTTCCGTACAATGAGCAGTTCTTC.

The rearrangement uses TRBV24-1 and TRBJ2-3; 13 nucleotides line up with TRBD2. Trimming removed 4 bases from V and 5 bases from J; junction bases left unmatched: 5. The CDR3 has 16 residues. Germline V gene sequence: CDR1 KGHDR, CDR2 SFDVKD. The CDR3 nucleotides are TGTGCCACCAGTGACGCACTAGCGGGAGGGCAAGATACGCAGTATTTT. This translates into CATSDALAGGQDTQYF.